The next 29 T cell receptor beta chains were all read from a single sample in a study of OX40 agonist ivuxolimab in advanced cancers. Receptor libraries were prepared by the immunoSEQ multiplex PCR assay. As stored in TCRdb, this immuneACCESS dataset retains in-frame rearrangements with V and J assigned. A fraction of the clones does not appear; measured against another copy, unresolved V genes explain less than half of the discrepancy, and the remainder lacks a known reason. Recorded for this sample are 68,000 or so clones; around four fifths of them occurred a single time. The ten largest clones capture about a tenth of the sample. The sample in question was CD4+ or CD8+ T cells sorted from blood, obtained in a trial of the OX40 agonist ivuxolimab. The receptors derive from an adult with an advanced solid tumor such as melanoma, head and neck, liver or kidney cancer.

This chain connects TRBV11-3 to TRBJ2-1, with D perhaps matching TRBD1 (5 bases). Germline assignment: CDR1 SGHNT and CDR2 YENEEA. The CDR3 is 13 amino acids. V lost 5 bases and J 6 bases, leaving 11 bases between the germline ends. The CDR3 DNA reads as TGTGCCAGCAGCCCCACCCAGGGCAATGAGCAGTTCTTC. It yields the protein CASSPTQGNEQFF.

V gene TRBV6-1 combines with J gene TRBJ2-3, with D uncertain. This CDR3 has 14 amino acids. Deletions cut 7 bases from V and 3 bases from J, with 14 bases between. Per the germline V gene, CDR1 is MNHNS and CDR2 is SASEGT. The CDR3, as DNA: TGTGCCAGCAAATCAGGCCTAGGGACAGATACGCAGTATTTT. Its translation is CASKSGLGTDTQYF.

The chain is built from TRBV7-3 and TRBJ2-3; the D is unclear. The V end lost 5 bases, the J end lost 0 bases, and 15 bases lay between the germline ends. The CDR3 is made up of 16 amino acids. Per the germline V gene, CDR1 is SGHTA and CDR2 is FQGTGA. CDR3 amino acids: CASSDMGDPSTDTQYF. The CDR3 coding sequence is TGTGCCAGCAGCGACATGGGCGATCCTAGCACAGATACGCAGTATTTT.

The CDR3 coding sequence is TGCGCCAGCAGCTTGGGGACAGGGGGCCAAGAGACCCAGTACTTC. Its protein product is CASSLGTGGQETQYF. This chain joins TRBV5-1 and TRBJ2-5; 10 nucleotides agree with TRBD1. Germline V gene data show CDR1 as SGHRS and CDR2 as YFSETQ. The CDR3 covers 15 residues. V gave up 0 bases and J gave up 1 base; unmatched junction bases: 0. The variable domain in full, with the rest retrieved from reference TRBV5-1 and TRBJ2-5, is KAGVTQTPRYLIKTRGQQVTLSCSPISGHRSVSWYQQTPGQGLQFLFEYFSETQRNKGNFPGRFSGRQFSNSRSEMNVSTLELGDSALYLCASSLGTGGQETQYFGPGTRLLVL.

This chain connects TRBV5-1 to TRBJ1-1, with D unclear. Germline V lookup: CDR1 SGHRS, CDR2 YFSETQ. This CDR3 spans 14 amino acids. With 1 base removed from V and 7 bases from J, the gap between germline ends came to 14 bases. The CDR3 loop reads CASSLTSPTFEAFF. CDR3 nucleotide sequence: TGCGCCAGCAGCTTGACCTCCCCAACCTTTGAAGCTTTCTTT.

The chain couples TRBV6-5 to TRBJ2-1; 15 nucleotides line up with TRBD2. CDR3 length equals 12 residues. J lost 10 bases, V lost 10 bases, and 2 bases had no gene match. Per germline, CDR1 MNHEY and CDR2 SVGAGI. This CDR3 reads CATGLAGGEQFF. In nucleotides, the CDR3 is TGTGCCACCGGACTAGCGGGAGGGGAGCAGTTCTTC.

This clone was detected only a few times. The rearrangement joins TRBV2 to TRBJ1-2; no clear D. CDR3 length: 15 residues. Germline V gene sequence: CDR1 SNHLY, CDR2 FYNNEI. The V end lost 7 bases, the J end lost 1 base, and 16 bases lay between the germline ends. CDR3 in DNA: TGTGCCAGCACTTTCCTACGAGGGTTTAACTATGGCTACACCTTC. Its translation is CASTFLRGFNYGYTF.

This clone was counted a few times. The chain recombines TRBV19 with TRBJ2-3; 16 positions agree with TRBD2. The CDR3 covers 15 residues. V dropped 8 bases and J dropped 4; count of bases not matched to a gene: 3. Germline CDR1 reads LNHDA; CDR2 reads SQIVND (reference sequence). CDR3 amino acids: CASGTSGGAPDTQYF. CDR3 in DNA: TGTGCCAGTGGGACTAGCGGGGGGGCTCCAGATACGCAGTATTTT.

The chain links TRBV13 to TRBJ2-7; D gene unclear. Germline-derived CDR1 and CDR2 are PRHDT and FYEKMQ (reference sequence). CDR3 length equals 13 residues. Trimming removed 4 bases at V and 2 bases at J, with 9 bases between. The CDR3 here is CASSSLGTYEQYF. CDR3 nucleotides: TGTGCCAGCAGCTCTTTGGGTACCTACGAGCAGTACTTC.

This clone was observed a few times. The chain combines TRBV10-1 with TRBJ1-5; D uncertain. V was shortened by 4 bases and J by 5 bases, with 9 bases between the two germline ends. Germline CDR1 is WNHNN and CDR2 is SYGVQD (reference sequence). The CDR3 sequence is 13 residues long. CDR3 residues: CASSVGMDQPQHF. As DNA, the CDR3 is TGCGCCAGCAGTGTGGGTATGGATCAGCCCCAGCATTTT.

The chain couples TRBV28 to TRBJ1-2, with D possibly being TRBD1 (5 bases). Deletions cut 6 bases from V and 8 bases from J, with 22 bases between. The CDR3 loop spans 15 amino acids. Germline V gene sequence: CDR1 MDHEN, CDR2 SYDVKM. The CDR3 protein is CASSHPAGVDRGYTF. In DNA form, the CDR3 reads TGTGCCAGCAGCCATCCGGCGGGGGTGGATCGGGGCTACACCTTC.

The genes are TRBV9 and TRBJ1-5; D is perhaps TRBD1 (5 bases). Per the germline V gene, CDR1 is SGDLS and CDR2 is YYNGEE. The CDR3 covers 18 residues. V shed 2 bases and J shed 5 bases, with 23 bases lying between them. CDR3 amino acids: CASSVFSFSGGGHQPQHF. The CDR3 coding sequence is TGTGCCAGCAGCGTTTTCAGCTTCAGCGGGGGAGGTCATCAGCCCCAGCATTTT.

The V gene is TRBV6-5, the J gene TRBJ1-4; possible D gene TRBD1, 5 bases. Germline V gene data show CDR1 as MNHEY and CDR2 as SVGAGI. The CDR3 is 12 amino acids. The V end lost 11 bases, the J end lost 4 bases, and 11 bases lay between the germline ends. The CDR3 bases are TGTGCCGTAGGGAGGGGTAATGAAAAACTGTTTTTT. Its translation: CAVGRGNEKLFF.

The chain is built from TRBV28 and TRBJ1-4; no firm D call. CDR1 MDHEN and CDR2 SYDVKM come from the germline V gene. The CDR3 is 14 amino acids. Trimming shortened V by 3 bases and J by 8 bases, and 13 bases separated the two germline ends. The CDR3 here is CASSLGRTSEKLFF. The CDR3 DNA reads as TGTGCCAGCAGTTTGGGCAGAACAAGCGAAAAACTGTTTTTT.

CDR3 DNA sequence: TGTGCCAGCAGTCCACCAGGGACCTATGGCTACACCTTC. This translates into CASSPPGTYGYTF. This chain links TRBV28 with TRBJ1-2; tentatively, D is TRBD1 (5 bases). CDR1 MDHEN and CDR2 SYDVKM come from the germline V gene. This CDR3 region has 13 residues. The V gene lost 5 bases and the J gene lost 4 bases, with 11 bases spanning the gap.

The chain combines TRBV30 with TRBJ2-7, with a tentative D call TRBD2 (5 bases). V was pared by 2 bases and J by 3 bases, with 11 bases between. The CDR3 loop spans 13 amino acids. Germline V gives CDR1 GTSNPN, CDR2 SVGIG (reference sequence). CDR3 bases: TGTGCCTGGAGTAAGACTGGGAGCTACGAGCAGTACTTC. Encoded protein: CAWSKTGSYEQYF.

The rearrangement joins TRBV7-2 to TRBJ2-3, with 10 bases aligning to TRBD1. With 4 bases clipped from V and 5 bases from J, the junction kept 6 bases outside the gene matches. From germline, CDR1 is SGHTA and CDR2 FQGNSA. There are 15 residues in the CDR3. As DNA, the CDR3 is TGTGCCAGCAGCTCGCCGGGACAGGGGATAGATACGCAGTATTTT. It codes for CASSSPGQGIDTQYF.

CDR3 residues: CASSSLAGGYNEQFF. CDR3 nucleotide sequence: TGTGCCAGCAGCTCCCTAGCGGGGGGATACAATGAGCAGTTCTTC. The V gene is TRBV7-2, the J gene TRBJ2-1, with 11 bases aligning to TRBD2. V lost 4 bases and J lost 4; bases outside the gene matches: 3. The CDR3 is 15 residues long. Per germline, CDR1 SGHTA and CDR2 FQGNSA.

The gene calls are TRBV6-1 and TRBJ1-5; 7 nucleotides agree with TRBD1. J lost 6 bases, V lost 6 bases, and 5 bases had no gene match. In germline, CDR1 is MNHNS, CDR2 SASEGT. There are 13 residues in the CDR3. The CDR3 region is CASSPTGTQPQHF. The CDR3 region has the DNA TGTGCCAGCAGCCCGACAGGGACTCAGCCCCAGCATTTT.

This chain links TRBV5-6 with TRBJ1-3; TRBD1 agrees at 12 bases. The CDR3 has 17 amino acids. Per germline, CDR1 SGHDT and CDR2 YYEEEE. J was trimmed by 6 bases and V by 4 bases; bases with no gene match: 11. The CDR3 region is CASSPAPGTGGANTIYF. The CDR3 coding sequence is TGTGCCAGCAGCCCCGCTCCCGGGACAGGGGGCGCAAACACCATATATTTT.

The chain links TRBV25-1 to TRBJ2-5; possibly TRBD1 or TRBD2 for D (5 bases each). The assigned J gene may be wrong: the sequence end matches TRBJ2-7 better. The germline V gene encodes CDR1 MGHDK and CDR2 SYGVNS. This CDR3 region has 14 residues. The CDR3 loop reads CASSEAGALTEQYF. In DNA form, the CDR3 reads TGTGCCAGCAGTGAGGCCGGGGCCCTGACCGAGCAGTACTTC.

This clone was detected only once. The rearrangement links TRBV7-3 to TRBJ1-2; a weak D match, TRBD1 (6 bases). The germline V gene encodes CDR1 SGHTA and CDR2 FQGTGA. CDR3 size: 14 residues. V was pared by 1 base and J by 4 bases, with 10 bases between. The CDR3 region has the DNA TGTGCCAGCAGCTTAAACGGGGGCGCCTATGGCTACACCTTC. Its protein product is CASSLNGGAYGYTF.

This clone was picked up a small number of times. The chain uses TRBV2 and TRBJ1-1; weak D call: TRBD1 (6 bases). The CDR3 consists of 11 residues. Germline loops: CDR1 SNHLY, CDR2 FYNNEI. Trimming pared 2 bases from V and 12 bases from J, leaving 10 bases between. CDR3 region: CASSEQGRPFF. The CDR3 DNA reads as TGTGCCAGCAGTGAACAGGGGAGACCTTTCTTT.

The chain uses TRBV7-2 and TRBJ2-2, with 7 positions matching TRBD1. This CDR3 comprises 17 residues. The junction had 11 bases not matched to a gene; V was cut back by 5 bases and J by 2 bases. The germline V gene encodes CDR1 SGHTA and CDR2 FQGNSA. The DNA for the CDR3 is TGTGCCAGCAGCACCCAGCCGGGACAGAGAAACACCGGGGAGCTGTTTTTT. It encodes CASSTQPGQRNTGELFF.

The J gene is TRBJ2-1, the V gene TRBV6-1, with a tentative D call TRBD2 (5 bases). The germline CDR1 and CDR2 sequences are MNHNS and SASEGT. V lost 3 bases to trimming and J lost 8 bases, with 14 bases between them. CDR3 length: 14 residues. The CDR3 sequence: CASSDQLAVDEQFF. CDR3 sequence (DNA): TGTGCCAGCAGTGACCAGCTAGCTGTGGATGAGCAGTTCTTC.

The chain combines TRBV12-5 with TRBJ2-1; TRBD2 is a possible D gene (5 bases). CDR1 and CDR2 from the germline V gene are LGHNT and FRNRAP. CDR3 size: 14 residues. Trimming removed 4 bases at V and 5 bases at J, with 12 bases between. The CDR3 sequence is CASGSSSIHNEQFF. The CDR3 region has the DNA TGTGCTAGTGGTTCTAGCTCTATCCACAATGAGCAGTTCTTC.

V and J are TRBV2 and TRBJ2-7; D gene uncertain. The germline CDR1 and CDR2 sequences are SNHLY and FYNNEI. This CDR3 has 13 residues. Trimming stripped 6 bases from V and 2 bases from J, with 11 bases between. The CDR3 DNA reads as TGTGCCAGCAGGGTTGACACCACCTACGAGCAGTACGTC. It specifies CASRVDTTYEQYV.

The CDR3 region has the DNA TGTGCCAGCAGCCCTGGGGCTAGCGTGACCTACGAGCAGTACTTC. Its translation: CASSPGASVTYEQYF. V gene TRBV7-8 combines with J gene TRBJ2-7; tentative D call: TRBD2 (6 bases). V gave up 5 bases and J gave up 2 bases, with 16 bases separating them. The germline CDR1 and CDR2 sequences are SGHVS and FQNEAQ. CDR3 length equals 15 residues.

The chain links TRBV9 to TRBJ1-4; D gene uncertain. The V and J ends lost 0 bases and 8 bases respectively, with 8 bases between them. Germline assignment: CDR1 SGDLS and CDR2 YYNGEE. The CDR3 covers 13 residues. This CDR3 is CASSVGPEEKLFF. The CDR3 nucleotides are TGTGCCAGCAGCGTAGGGCCCGAGGAAAAACTGTTTTTT.